Below, one TCR beta chain is given with its context. What it binds is not known. These data come from a study of CD8+CD57+ T cells in acquired aplastic anemia. Turning to the study itself: DNA recovered from sorted CD4+ and CD8+ cells had a mean of about 3 ug. Study-level results: Fewer than 35 sequences, all CD8+ CDR3, were shared between patients and controls.

Germline V gene data show CDR1 as LNHNV and CDR2 as YYDKDF (reference sequence). The ends were cut back, 3 bases at V and 0 bases at J, with 9 bases in the middle. The CDR3 is 14 residues long. Patients picked for sequencing had shown CD8+CD57+ cell expansion detected by flow cytometry. There was no therapy given to any patient before the blood sampling took place. CDR3 and TCR beta VDJ profiling relied on genomic DNA as the template. Each CDR3 protein gets one entry after TCRdb re-called the reads with MiXCR. Here the sample spans a few hundred thousand distinct CDR3 sequences, about three fifths being singletons.

The sequenced sample consisted of sorted CD4+, CD8+, or CD8+CD57+ T cells (not recorded which) from PBMCs. This clonotype was sampled from a human donor with aplastic anemia. The rearrangement joins TRBV15 to TRBJ2-7; D not resolved. CDR3 in DNA: TGTGCCACCAGCAGCATGGCGAGCTCCTACGAGCAGTACTTC. It specifies CATSSMASSYEQYF.